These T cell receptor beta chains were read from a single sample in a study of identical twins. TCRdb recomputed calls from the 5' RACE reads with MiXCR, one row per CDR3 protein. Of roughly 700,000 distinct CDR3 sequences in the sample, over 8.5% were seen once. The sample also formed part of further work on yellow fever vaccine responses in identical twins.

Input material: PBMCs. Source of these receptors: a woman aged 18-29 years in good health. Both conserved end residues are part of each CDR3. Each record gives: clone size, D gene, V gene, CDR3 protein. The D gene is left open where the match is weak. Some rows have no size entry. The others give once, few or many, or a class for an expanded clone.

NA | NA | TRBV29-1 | CSVRLMDSTTYGYTF
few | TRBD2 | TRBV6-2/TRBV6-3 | CASSYSLAGGSDTQYF
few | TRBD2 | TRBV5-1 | CASSISGGDYNEQFF
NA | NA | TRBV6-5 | CASSYSQGWDEQYF
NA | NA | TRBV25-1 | CASTRGGYNSPLHF
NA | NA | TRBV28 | CASSLVYPDEQYF
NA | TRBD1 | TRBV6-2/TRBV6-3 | CASQLRQGVRYQPQHF
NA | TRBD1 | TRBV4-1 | CASSFRDRVDGYTF
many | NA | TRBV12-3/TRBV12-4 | CASSFLVPRGTGELFF
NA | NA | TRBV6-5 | CASSYSWGDRSYEQYF
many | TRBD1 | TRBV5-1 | CASSSTGGYTGELFF
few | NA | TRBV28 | CASRSTPDRSYEQYF
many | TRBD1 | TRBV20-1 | CSARPLFGQGYYEQYF
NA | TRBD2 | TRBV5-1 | CASSSLLAGGHGGELFF
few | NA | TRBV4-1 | CASSRLLEWADYEQYF
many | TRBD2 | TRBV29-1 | CSAETSGGGEQYF
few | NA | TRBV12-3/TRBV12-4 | CASSQGLRSTDTQYF
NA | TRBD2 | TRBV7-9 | CASSWTSGRHEQFF
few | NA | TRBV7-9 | CASSLGSAIHEQFF
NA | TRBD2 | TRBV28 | CVSSRGLGQYF
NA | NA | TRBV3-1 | CASSQGTEGNEAFF
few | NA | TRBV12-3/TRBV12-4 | CASSLVDAYEQYF
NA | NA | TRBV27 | CASSFSSGNTEAFF
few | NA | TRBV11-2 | CASRQGVGTGSLIGELFF
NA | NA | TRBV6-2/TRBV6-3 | CASRSGREEAFF
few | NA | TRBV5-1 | CASSLDPGTPLHF
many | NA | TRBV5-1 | CASQRSPRQDIQYF
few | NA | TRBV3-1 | CASSQVFGETQYF
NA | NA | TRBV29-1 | CSVALPGPNQPQHF
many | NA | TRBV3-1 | CASSQQDGYTF
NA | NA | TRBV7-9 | CASAEAATYEQYF
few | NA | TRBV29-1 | CSVIFGYGYTF
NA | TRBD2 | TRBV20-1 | CSAIGLAASYNEQFF
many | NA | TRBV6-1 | CASSPSGLLNTGELFF
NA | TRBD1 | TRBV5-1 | CASSLAKWTGSSGANVLTF
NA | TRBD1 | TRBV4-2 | CASSQDPDRGNEQFF
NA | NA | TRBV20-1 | CSATRPGPREETQYF
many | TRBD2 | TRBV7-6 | CASSRGLAGVFDTQYF
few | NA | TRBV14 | CASSLEGGHSEQFF
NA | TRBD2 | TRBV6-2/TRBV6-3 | CASSPIYRLAGKETQYF
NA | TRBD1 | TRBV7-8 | CASSLVEGTVGNTEAFF
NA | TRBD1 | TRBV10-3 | CAIRRTGGDNSPLHF
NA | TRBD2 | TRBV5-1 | CASSSSLGTREETQYF
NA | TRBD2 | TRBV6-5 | CASSYAQPGTSGYNEQFF
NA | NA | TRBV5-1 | CASSWGRNSGANVLTF
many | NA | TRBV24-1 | CATSEDSYNEQFF
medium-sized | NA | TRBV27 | CASSLSAGSTGELFF
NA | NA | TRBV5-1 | CASSWGDLADTQYF
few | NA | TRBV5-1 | CASSNGPQGTDTQYF